This T cell receptor beta chain comes out of a study of T-cell reconstitution after alpha-beta-depleted transplantation in children. Broader study findings: T-cell counts and diversity at one year following transplant were attributed mainly to newly produced T cells.

This CDR3 is 11 amino acids long. Germline V gene data show CDR1 as DFQATT and CDR2 as SNEGSKA (reference sequence). Trimming shortened V by 6 bases and J by 4 bases, and 7 bases separated the two germline ends. This clonotype was seen repeatedly, ten times or more. The antigen remains unidentified. Unique molecular identifiers were used to barcode this TCRbeta library. TCRdb analysed the PCR reads with MiXCR anew, one entry per CDR3 protein. The sample gives around 200,000 distinct CDR3 sequences, about a tenth of which show up once; 28% is in the top ten. The TCR comes from a child less than two years old with acute myeloid leukemia, due to receive a stem cell transplant. The sequencing here drew on PBMCs, taken before TCRalphabeta/CD19-depleted stem cell transplant. The V and J genes are TRBV20-1 and TRBJ2-1; D is tentatively TRBD1 or TRBD2 (5 bases each). The CDR3 DNA reads TGCAGTGCCGGGGCGTACAATGAGCAGTTCTTC. It is translated as CSAGAYNEQFF.